This TCR beta chain appears in the sequencing data of a study of T cell changes during pregnancy in multiple sclerosis. Germline assignment: CDR1 PRHDT and CDR2 FYEKMQ (reference sequence). V was clipped by 6 bases and J by 2 bases, with 10 bases between them. The CDR3 totals 13 residues. The data were produced by immunoSEQ multiplex PCR, yet TCRdb's version contains in-frame clones alone and is incomplete. This repertoire shows 55,000 to 80,000 clones, 85% to 90% found once; its top ten account for more than 8%. This material consisted of peripheral blood, taken after pregnancy. The origin of this receptor is a female donor in good health, enrolled as a control in a pregnancy study. The V and J genes are TRBV13 and TRBJ2-5, with D possibly matching TRBD1 (6 bases). The CDR3 spells CASSEGVQETQYF. DNA of the CDR3: TGTGCCAGCAGTGAGGGGGTACAAGAGACCCAGTACTTC.